This T cell receptor beta chain was sequenced during a study of cytomegalovirus exposure and HLA in healthy donors. PCR amplification relied on 60 Vbeta primers (plus 13 Jbeta primers). Here immunoSEQ multiplex PCR was the method, and the copy in TCRdb shows in-frame clones only, minus some. The table lists some 150,000 clones, 60% to 80% of them singletons. The germline gives CDR1 MNHEY, CDR2 SMNVEV (reference sequence). CDR3 length: 15 amino acids. V gave up 7 bases and J gave up 5 bases, with 18 bases separating them. The sample comprised PBMCs. The chain carries TRBV27 and TRBJ2-1, with D perhaps matching TRBD2 (5 bases). The sequence derives from a man over 45 in good health and CMV-seropositive. Here the CDR3 reads CASNTQASWDNEQFF. As DNA, the CDR3 is TGTGCCAGCAATACTCAGGCTAGCTGGGACAATGAGCAGTTCTTC.